This TCR beta chain was retrieved from a study of graft-versus-host responses after intestinal transplantation. At the level of the study: Every transplant recipient was induced with anti-thymocyte globulin, then maintained on tacrolimus and steroids for two to four years.

CDR3 size: 15 residues. The V gene's germline CDR1 is SNHLY and CDR2 FYNNEI. V dropped 8 bases and J dropped 9; count of bases not matched to a gene: 9. TCRdb's table, derived via immunoSEQ multiplex PCR, lists solely in-frame clones and lacks some. Here the sample spans approximately 37,000 clones, approximately 95% being singletons. The TCR sequence derives from a human patient who received an intestinal transplant, so some T cells may come from the graft donor. Specimen: PBMCs, collected roughly 780 days after intestinal transplantation. This sequence joins TRBV2 and TRBJ1-6; TRBD1 matches at 11 bases. In DNA form, the CDR3 reads TGTGCCAGCTCATTCAGGGGGACAGGGGGTTCACCCCTCCACTTT. Encoded protein: CASSFRGTGGSPLHF.